This TCR beta chain emerged from a study of vaccination and CD4 T cells after COVID-19 (dated by TCRdb to between 2021 and 2024). Background on the whole study: Every convalescent patient had a positive nasal swab PCR test for SARS-CoV-2, with mild disease in nine or ten patients and severe disease in one. In control cultures, a CEFX viral epitope pool was used as positive control, an HIV-1 Nef peptide pool was used as negative control, or no peptide was added. Overlapping spike peptide pools from SARS-CoV-2 and from the common cold coronaviruses HCoV-NL63, HCoV-OC43 and HCoV-229E were used as culture stimuli. The spike-specific CD4+ TCR repertoire was compared before and after mRNA vaccination in approximately ten COVID-19 convalescent patients and several infection-naive healthy vaccine recipients. Post-COVID blood samples were collected from convalescent patients a median of approximately 93 days after diagnosis, with a range of roughly 30 to 170 days. The time from the second vaccine dose to post-vaccine blood sampling had a median of roughly 70 days and ranged from about 14 to 241 days. The convalescent cohort included six males and four females, with two Hispanic individuals, seven Caucasians, two Asians and one multiracial person. Participants got two doses of the Pfizer-BioNTech BNT162b2 vaccine (n=8) or two doses of the Moderna mRNA-1273 vaccine (n=2).

The library was made by PCR. At the Johns Hopkins FTIC core, DNA from the cultured CD4+ T cells underwent TCR sequencing with the Oncomine TCR Beta short-read assay. The QIAamp micro DNA kit was used to extract genomic DNA from the cultured CD4+ T cells. The Oncomine TCR Beta libraries from cultured CD4+ T cells were pooled using unique dual indexes and then sequenced on an Illumina iSeq 100. The study's own analysis went as follows. Non-productive sequences were removed, and CDR3s that did not start with C, did not end with F or W, or were shorter than 7 amino acids were discarded. Antigen-specific clonotypes were identified with the MANAFEST web application by comparing peptide-stimulated wells with reference and other culture wells. Positive clones required FDR below 0.05, an odds ratio above 5, and productive frequency above 0.1% in at least two of three replicate wells. A clonotype counted as cross-reactive if it showed significant expansion both in the SARS-CoV-2 spike wells and in at least one common cold coronavirus spike condition. Using R version 3.6.1, CDR3 homology was evaluated through Levenshtein distances (stringdist) along with unrooted phylogenetic trees (ape). Using fastp at Q25 and MiXCR, TCRdb reprocessed the public reads and kept productive beta chains. Duplicate CDR3 protein sequences are folded into a single record with the most common DNA and genes. The V and J calls were determined by TCRdb, not by the authors. Here the sample has 20,000 or so distinct CDR3 sequences; 20% to 25% occur a single time. The ten largest clonotypes hold 7.8% of the sample.

The CDR3 measures 16 amino acids from cysteine to phenylalanine. The only DNA kept is the CDR3, 48 bases in frame from the first base. The V end loses 0 bases and the J end loses 7 bases, and a stretch of 18 bases separates them. Per the germline V gene, KGHSH is the CDR1 and LQKENI is the CDR2. The treatment or condition label of this sample denotes: roughly 11-day PBMC culture with coronavirus spike peptide pools or control peptides (ViraFEST assay). The ViraFEST assay was used in the study, in which antigen-specific T cells were expanded with peptide pools and expanded clonotypes were subsequently identified by TCR sequencing. The positive SARS-CoV-2 PCR tests of the convalescent patients were dated from March to December 2020, before the Alpha, Beta and Delta variants emerged in the United States. Each well held 1.5 million to 2.5 million PBMCs cultured with roughly 10 ug/ml peptide pools in IMDM containing around 5.5% human AB serum and 9.5 to 10 IU/ml IL-2. Half of the culture medium was replaced with fresh IL-2-containing medium on days 3 and 7. CD4+ T cells were isolated after approximately ten days of culture through negative selection using the EasySep CD4+ T cell isolation kit. Ficoll-Paque Plus gradient centrifugation was used to isolate PBMCs from whole blood, and the isolated PBMCs were then either used fresh or cryopreserved at -140C. Triplicate wells were generally used for each culture condition.

The investigation overall reported the following: Of the vaccine-specific clones found in convalescent patients, nearly all (304 of 307) were mono-reactive for SARS-CoV-2 spike instead of being cross-reactive with common cold coronaviruses. The median count of SARS-CoV-2-reactive clonotypes went up from around 23 after infection to a few dozen after vaccination, although the change was not significant. Among the post-vaccine SARS-CoV-2-reactive clones in convalescent patients, a median approximately 86% showed up only after vaccination, which suggests vaccine-specific priming. Only a relatively small number of convalescent patients were included in the study, and early timepoints following natural infection were not analyzed.

A remark on this clonotype: The antigen this receptor binds is unknown. Nothing much larger sits one base from this clone, and base qualities are not available.

This sequence originates from a human donor with COVID-19. The sample consisted of cultured CD4+ T cells from blood. This chain joins TRBV18 to TRBJ1-2; the D gene cannot be named for sure. CDR3 protein: CASSPPSSRLGGGYTF. DNA sequence: TGTGCCAGCTCACCACCGAGTTCGCGACTGGGAGGTGGCTACACCTTC.